These 28 T cell receptor beta chains originate from one sample sequenced in a study of PD-1 blockade in classical Hodgkin lymphoma (dated by TCRdb to the early 2020s). Library construction relied on the immunoSEQ multiplex PCR assay. Not all clones reach the TCRdb copy of this immuneACCESS table, which keeps in-frame sequences only. Checked studies attribute under half of the gap to unresolved V genes and leave the rest unexplained. This sample has tens of thousands of clones in its table, and nearly 70% of those were observed once. The ten biggest clones cover approximately 2.4% of the sample. Sample time point, as interpreted from the label and publication: cycle 4 day 1 (C4D1), after more than five weeks of nivolumab. Relapse after autologous stem cell transplantation had occurred in all trial patients, and cohorts A, B and C were distinguished by prior brentuximab vedotin exposure. The specimen comprised peripheral blood mononuclear cells (PBMCs), sampled before the fourth cycle of nivolumab. The source of these receptors is a human donor with classical Hodgkin lymphoma.

This clone was picked up a small number of times. The V gene is TRBV6-6, the J gene TRBJ1-5; tentative D call: TRBD1 (6 bases). In germline, CDR1 is MNHNY, CDR2 SVGAGI (reference sequence). Trimming cost V 2 bases and J 5 bases, with 13 bases left between them. The CDR3 consists of 15 residues. CDR3 amino acids: CASSYPGGLDQPQHF. CDR3 bases: TGTGCCAGCAGTTACCCGGGGGGGCTGGATCAGCCCCAGCATTTT.

The chain uses TRBV7-6 and TRBJ2-1; TRBD2 aligns across 11 bases. The germline CDR1 and CDR2 sequences are SGHVS and FNYEAQ. The V and J ends lost 3 bases and 4 bases, in that order; junction bases with no gene match: 2. The CDR3 has 15 amino acids. The CDR3 nucleotides read TGTGCCAGCAGCTTTAGCGGGGGGGGATACAATGAGCAGTTCTTC. This translates into CASSFSGGGYNEQFF.

This rearrangement joins TRBV7-8 to TRBJ2-1, with D perhaps TRBD1 or TRBD2 (5 bases each). Trimming removed 6 bases from V and 7 bases from J, with 13 bases in between. The germline CDR1 and CDR2 sequences are SGHVS and FQNEAQ. The length of the CDR3 is 13 residues. DNA of the CDR3: TGTGCCAGCAGAGGGGAAGGACTTAATGAGCAGTTCTTC. This translates into CASRGEGLNEQFF.

In this sample, this clone turned up a few times. The chain combines TRBV2 with TRBJ1-2, with 9 bases matching TRBD1. The germline gives CDR1 SNHLY, CDR2 FYNNEI. CDR3 length: 15 amino acids. V shed 6 bases, J shed 2 bases, and the junction held 7 bases outside the gene matches. The CDR3 loop reads CASRPGQGMNYGYTF. CDR3 DNA sequence: TGTGCCAGCAGACCGGGACAGGGAATGAACTATGGCTACACCTTC.

The chain is built from TRBV13 and TRBJ1-1; weak D call: TRBD1 (6 bases). Trimming cost V 5 bases and J 3 bases, with 19 bases left between them. CDR3 length: 16 residues. Germline lookup yields CDR1 PRHDT and CDR2 FYEKMQ (reference sequence). CDR3 bases: TGTGCCAGCAGCCCCGAGGGGGGAGGGGCGGACACTGAAGCTTTCTTT. It encodes CASSPEGGGADTEAFF.

The rearrangement links TRBV11-2 to TRBJ1-1, with no clear D. Germline CDR1 is SGHAT and CDR2 is FQNNGV. The CDR3 runs 13 residues. V was cut by 4 bases and J by 4 bases, with 10 bases left in between. DNA for the CDR3: TGTGCCAGCAGCTGGGATTATGGCACTGAAGCTTTCTTT. It translates to CASSWDYGTEAFF.

This clone was detected once. This sequence joins TRBV19 and TRBJ2-2, with D maybe TRBD1 (6 bases). Trimming took off 3 bases at V and 9 bases at J, with 8 bases between the two ends. CDR1 LNHDA and CDR2 SQIVND come from the germline V gene (reference sequence). This CDR3 has 12 residues. The CDR3 region has the DNA TGTGCCAGTAGTATCGGACAGTGGGAGCTGTTTTTT. This sequence encodes CASSIGQWELFF.

The rearrangement uses TRBV6-6 and TRBJ2-3, with 11 bases aligning to TRBD2. Looked up from germline, CDR1 is MNHNY and CDR2 is SVGAGI (reference sequence). The trim removed 4 bases at V and 0 bases at J, leaving 3 bases unmatched. The CDR3 sequence is 16 residues long. In DNA form, the CDR3 reads TGTGCCAGCAGTTGGTTAGCGGGGGGGAGCACAGATACGCAGTATTTT. Translating gives CASSWLAGGSTDTQYF.

The CDR3: CASSLAPGPTYEQYF. The CDR3 DNA is TGCGCCAGCAGCTTGGCCCCCGGGCCAACCTACGAGCAGTACTTC. The chain uses TRBV5-1 and TRBJ2-7; D is ambiguous. The CDR3 length is 15 residues. V was cut by 0 bases and J by 2 bases, with 12 bases left in between. Germline CDR1 and CDR2: SGHRS and YFSETQ.

This clone occurred a few times. V usage is TRBV13 and J usage is TRBJ2-7; TRBD1 agrees at 7 bases. V was clipped by 5 bases and J by 2 bases; unmatched bases: 6. Germline CDR1 PRHDT, CDR2 FYEKMQ (reference sequence). This CDR3 region has 14 residues. The CDR3 loop reads CASSPRQGTYEQYF. The CDR3 coding sequence is TGTGCCAGCAGCCCCCGACAGGGAACCTACGAGCAGTACTTC.

CDR3 amino acids: CASSISGGRPYEQYF. CDR3 nucleotides: TGTGCCAGTAGTATCTCGGGAGGTCGCCCCTACGAGCAGTACTTC. This rearrangement joins TRBV19 to TRBJ2-7, with 7 bases aligning to TRBD2. CDR1 LNHDA and CDR2 SQIVND come from the germline V gene (reference sequence). V lost 3 bases, J lost 2 bases, and 7 bases stayed unmatched. The CDR3 covers 15 residues.

The chain joins TRBV7-8 to TRBJ1-1, with 8 positions matching TRBD1. The CDR3 spans 16 residues. J was trimmed by 3 bases and V by 2 bases; bases with no gene match: 8. CDR1 SGHVS and CDR2 FQNEAQ come from the germline V gene. Written as DNA, the CDR3 is TGTGCCAGCAGCTTATTTTCCTCAGGGGGCGACACTGAAGCTTTCTTT. This gives the protein CASSLFSSGGDTEAFF.

CDR3 DNA sequence: TGTGCTACAATGAGGGGTTACGAGCAGTACTTC. Protein sequence: CATMRGYEQYF. This chain links TRBV19 with TRBJ2-7, with D possibly being TRBD1 or TRBD2 (5 bases each). There are 11 residues in the CDR3. Germline CDR1 LNHDA, CDR2 SQIVND (reference sequence).

The gene calls are TRBV6-6 and TRBJ2-7; D ambiguous. Trimming removed 7 bases from V and 1 base from J, with 11 bases in between. The CDR3 covers 13 residues. In germline, CDR1 is MNHNY, CDR2 SVGAGI (reference sequence). Here the CDR3 reads CASTMGPSYEQYF. In DNA form, the CDR3 reads TGTGCCAGCACCATGGGCCCGTCCTACGAGCAGTACTTC.

The chain has TRBV30 and TRBJ2-3, with TRBD1 matching 7 bases. With V trimmed by 3 bases and J by 2 bases, 5 bases remained unmatched. The CDR3 extends over 14 amino acids. CDR1 and CDR2 from the germline V gene are GTSNPN and SVGIG (reference sequence). CDR3 DNA: TGTGCCTGGAGCCTGACAGGGTCCACAGATACGCAGTATTTT. This encodes CAWSLTGSTDTQYF.

V gene TRBV7-9 combines with J gene TRBJ1-1, with 11 nucleotides matching TRBD1. The V gene's germline CDR1 is SEHNR and CDR2 FQNEAQ (reference sequence). This CDR3 comprises 17 residues. V lost 1 base and J lost 1; bases outside the gene matches: 5. The CDR3 sequence is CASSLEGTGGWNTEAFF. In DNA, the CDR3 is TGTGCCAGCAGCTTAGAGGGGACAGGGGGATGGAACACTGAAGCTTTCTTT.

Sample share makes this clone medium-sized. The V and J genes are TRBV2 and TRBJ2-2, with D unresolved. Between the trimmed V and J ends, which lost 9 bases and 1 base, there was a span of 12 bases. The germline gives CDR1 SNHLY, CDR2 FYNNEI. The CDR3 totals 14 residues. In DNA, the CDR3 is TGTGCCAGAAGAACGCTCGAGAACACCGGGGAGCTGTTTTTT. Protein sequence: CARRTLENTGELFF.

The chain recombines TRBV2 with TRBJ2-7; no definite D call. CDR3 length: 11 amino acids. Germline assignment: CDR1 SNHLY and CDR2 FYNNEI. Trimming removed 7 bases at V and 2 bases at J, with 6 bases between. Written as DNA, the CDR3 is TGTGCCAGCATGACCGCCTACGAGCAGTACTTC. Translated: CASMTAYEQYF. Looking up the rest from reference TRBV2 and TRBJ2-7 gives the full variable domain: EPEVTQTPSHQVTQMGQEVILRCVPISNHLYFYWYRQILGQKVEFLVSFYNNEISEKSEIFDDQFSVERPDGSNFTLKIRSTKLEDSAMYFCASMTAYEQYFGPGTRLTVT.

The chain employs TRBV30 and TRBJ1-5, with 11 nucleotides matching TRBD1. This CDR3 has 13 residues. From germline, CDR1 is GTSNPN and CDR2 SVGIG (reference sequence). The J segment lost 6 bases and the V segment lost 5 bases, leaving 3 bases of the junction unmatched. The CDR3 DNA follows: TGTGCCTGGGGACAGGGGGCGAGTCAGCCCCAGCATTTT. As protein: CAWGQGASQPQHF. The whole variable domain, filled in from reference TRBV30 and TRBJ1-5, reads SQTIHQWPATLVQPVGSPLSLECTVEGTSNPNLYWYRQAAGRGLQLLFYSVGIGQISSEVPQNLSASRPQDRQFILSSKKLLLSDSGFYLCAWGQGASQPQHFGDGTRLSIL.

The chain recombines TRBV6-5 with TRBJ2-2, with D unresolved. CDR3 length: 12 residues. The V gene's germline CDR1 is MNHEY and CDR2 SVGAGI. Between the trimmed V and J ends, which lost 2 bases and 7 bases, there was a span of 5 bases. Here the CDR3 reads CASSYNDGELFF. CDR3 DNA sequence: TGTGCCAGCAGTTACAATGACGGGGAGCTGTTTTTT.

The chain uses TRBV19 and TRBJ1-1; TRBD1 might be the D (6 bases). This CDR3 spans 15 amino acids. Germline V lookup: CDR1 LNHDA, CDR2 SQIVND (reference sequence). V lost 0 bases and J lost 4, with 12 bases in between. As DNA, the CDR3 is TGTGCCAGTAGTATAGATCCCAGGGGTATCACTGAAGCTTTCTTT. Its translation is CASSIDPRGITEAFF.

In this sample, this clone turned up a few times. J is TRBJ2-5 and V is TRBV7-2; D ambiguous. Trimming shortened V by 4 bases and J by 1 base, and 10 bases separated the two germline ends. Looked up from germline, CDR1 is SGHTA and CDR2 is FQGNSA. The CDR3 runs 14 residues. The CDR3: CASSYSRSQETQYF. CDR3 DNA: TGTGCCAGCAGCTATTCTAGGAGCCAAGAGACCCAGTACTTC.

The rearrangement links TRBV5-4 to TRBJ2-7, with 7 nucleotides matching TRBD1. The CDR3 covers 14 residues. CDR1 is SGHNT, CDR2 YYREEE, per germline (reference sequence). After removal of 0 bases from V and 3 bases from J, the junction contained 3 bases not matched to a gene. The CDR3 DNA reads TGTGCCAGCAGCTTGGGGGCAGGGGGCTACGAGCAGTACTTC. Amino acids: CASSLGAGGYEQYF.

In this sample, this clone turned up a few times. The V call is TRBV11-1, the J call TRBJ1-2; tentatively, D is TRBD1 (6 bases). The CDR3 loop spans 14 amino acids. Trimming left V 2 bases short and J 7 bases short, with 14 bases between. CDR1 SGHAT and CDR2 FQDESV come from the germline V gene (reference sequence). CDR3 in DNA: TGTGCCAGCAGCTTATCCTTACAGGGTTCTGGCTACACCTTC. The encoded protein is CASSLSLQGSGYTF.

This clone has just a few counts. The chain combines TRBV13 with TRBJ1-1, with D possibly being TRBD1 (6 bases). V lost 8 bases to trimming and J lost 3 bases, with 13 bases between them. The V gene's germline CDR1 is PRHDT and CDR2 FYEKMQ (reference sequence). This CDR3 comprises 13 residues. CDR3 bases: TGTGCCAGCCGCCAACAGGGAGACACTGAAGCTTTCTTT. Translation gives CASRQQGDTEAFF.

This clone was detected once. This chain connects TRBV7-3 to TRBJ2-2; perhaps TRBD1 as D (5 bases). The germline gives CDR1 SGHTA, CDR2 FQGTGA. Trimming stripped 4 bases from V and 4 bases from J, with 7 bases between. This CDR3 contains 13 residues. The CDR3 reads CASSSRVTGELFF. In nucleotides, the CDR3 is TGTGCCAGCAGCTCCAGGGTCACCGGGGAGCTGTTTTTT.

The chain combines TRBV4-2 with TRBJ2-1; D assignment may be TRBD1 or TRBD2 (5 bases each). This CDR3 has 15 residues. Germline V gene data show CDR1 as LGHNA and CDR2 as YNFKEQ. Trimming pared 0 bases from V and 5 bases from J, leaving 11 bases between. The CDR3 here is CASSQDKWGNNEQFF. CDR3 nucleotide sequence: TGTGCCAGCAGCCAAGATAAGTGGGGGAACAATGAGCAGTTCTTC.

The rearrangement links TRBV7-9 to TRBJ2-1; no clear D. V lost 4 bases and J 2 bases, leaving 12 bases between the germline ends. CDR3 length: 15 residues. Per the germline V gene, CDR1 is SEHNR and CDR2 is FQNEAQ (reference sequence). CDR3 residues: CASSSTTVPYNEQFF. The CDR3 DNA sequence: TGTGCCAGCAGCTCGACAACAGTACCCTACAATGAGCAGTTCTTC.